A single sample is the source of the 9 T cell receptor beta chains below, sequenced in a study of blood T cell repertoires in COVID-19. The method was immunoSEQ multiplex PCR; TCRdb's version includes in-frame clones alone and lacks a portion of them. Of approximately 270,000 clones in the sample, approximately 90% were seen once. The sample consisted of peripheral blood. These receptors originate from a man aged 18 to 29 with active or convalescent COVID-19.

The J gene is TRBJ2-6, the V gene TRBV6-5; D is ambiguous. Germline values: CDR1 MNHEY, CDR2 SVGAGI. Trimming left V 6 bases short and J 0 bases short, with 9 bases between. The CDR3 has 15 residues. The chain's CDR3 is CASRQTFSGANVLTF. For the CDR3, the DNA is TGTGCCAGCAGGCAGACATTCTCTGGGGCCAACGTCCTGACTTTC.

The chain links TRBV25-1 to TRBJ1-4; the D is unclear. The CDR3 length is 15 residues. Between the trimmed V and J ends, which lost 1 base and 3 bases, there was a span of 9 bases. The germline V gene encodes CDR1 MGHDK and CDR2 SYGVNS. CDR3 amino acids: CASSESSGPNEKLFF. The CDR3 DNA reads as TGTGCCAGCAGTGAATCTTCAGGCCCTAATGAAAAACTGTTTTTT.

V and J are TRBV6-5 and TRBJ1-3; TRBD1 matches at 9 bases. Germline V CDR1 and CDR2: MNHEY, SVGAGI. Losses at the gene ends were 0 bases for V and 4 bases for J; bases not matched to a gene: 4. The CDR3 is 16 residues long. CDR3 loop: CASSYSRGQGGNTIYF. In nucleotides, the CDR3 is TGTGCCAGCAGTTACTCGAGGGGACAGGGAGGAAACACCATATATTTT.

The rearrangement uses TRBV19 and TRBJ2-1; D might be TRBD2 (5 bases). V shed 2 bases and J shed 6 bases, with 11 bases lying between them. This CDR3 has 14 residues. CDR1 and CDR2 (germline): LNHDA, SQIVND (reference sequence). CDR3 nucleotides: TGTGCCAGTAGTATAACGGGATACCTCAATGAGCAGTTCTTC. It translates to CASSITGYLNEQFF.

This clone has only a few counts. CDR3 amino acids: CASSSKATGALESPLHF. The CDR3, as DNA: TGTGCCAGCAGCTCCAAGGCGACAGGGGCCCTAGAATCACCCCTCCACTTT. The chain combines TRBV7-8 with TRBJ1-6; 8 nucleotides agree with TRBD1. The length of the CDR3 is 17 residues. The ends lost 4 bases at V and 10 bases at J; junction bases unmatched: 15. Germline CDR1 is SGHVS and CDR2 is FQNEAQ. The full variable domain, in which reference TRBV7-8 and TRBJ1-6 provide the parts outside the CDR3, is GAGVSQSPRYKVAKRGQDVALRCDPISGHVSLFWYQQALGQGPEFLTYFQNEAQLDKSGLPSDRFFAERPEGSVSTLKIQRTQQEDSAVYLCASSSKATGALESPLHFGNGTRLTVT.

The chain combines TRBV4-1 with TRBJ2-7, with 7 bases that match TRBD2. The CDR3 is 15 residues long. The V gene's germline CDR1 is MGHRA and CDR2 YSYEKL. V was pared by 3 bases and J by 6 bases, with 11 bases of the junction left unmatched. The CDR3 is CASSQATAGVVEQYF. The CDR3 region has the DNA TGCGCCAGCAGCCAGGCGACCGCGGGAGTCGTCGAGCAGTACTTC.

The chain recombines TRBV5-1 with TRBJ1-3; the D is unclear. V was clipped by 2 bases and J by 2 bases, with 11 bases between them. Germline loops: CDR1 SGHRS, CDR2 YFSETQ. The CDR3 contains 15 residues. Here the CDR3 reads CASSLSGTPGNTIYF. Written as DNA, the CDR3 is TGCGCCAGCAGCTTATCAGGAACTCCTGGAAACACCATATATTTT.

V gene TRBV11-2 combines with J gene TRBJ2-5; TRBD2 agrees at 9 bases. CDR1 SGHAT and CDR2 FQNNGV come from the germline V gene. V shed 1 base and J 4 bases; nucleotides not matched to a gene: 4. The length of the CDR3 is 15 residues. CDR3 region: CASSLVAGEGETQYF. CDR3 bases: TGTGCCAGCAGCTTAGTAGCGGGGGAGGGAGAGACCCAGTACTTC.

The CDR3 DNA sequence: TGTGCCAGCATCGTGGCAGGGATGAACACTGAAGCTTTCTTT. As protein: CASIVAGMNTEAFF. The genes are TRBV6-6 and TRBJ1-1; a weak D match, TRBD1 (5 bases). The CDR3 is 14 amino acids. Germline values: CDR1 MNHNY, CDR2 SVGAGI (reference sequence). V was trimmed by 7 bases and J by 0 bases, leaving 12 bases between them.